One sample yielded the 14 T cell receptor beta chains listed below, sequenced in a study of shared clonotypes between healthy human individuals (TCRdb year 2020). Library preparation was by the immunoSEQ multiplex PCR assay. Drawn from immuneACCESS, this table holds only the in-frame rearrangements with V and J called that TCRdb kept. Clones are partly lost; checked studies trace under half to an unresolved V gene and leave the rest unexplained. The sample table holds hundreds of thousands of clones, of which around 73% were seen once. The ten biggest clones cover more than 1.5% of the sample. Sequenced sample: memory CD4+ T cells sorted from blood. This specimen's cell subset or site label, per the study, means: CD45RA-negative fraction. The origin of the receptors is a young woman in good health.

The V and J genes are TRBV19 and TRBJ1-2; D remains unclear. Trimming pared 1 base from V and 2 bases from J, leaving 14 bases between. This CDR3 has 16 amino acids. Germline assignment: CDR1 LNHDA and CDR2 SQIVND (reference sequence). The CDR3: CASSIGRAIDNYGYTF. The CDR3 DNA reads as TGTGCCAGTAGTATAGGACGGGCGATCGACAACTATGGCTACACCTTC.

The rearrangement links TRBV10-3 to TRBJ2-1, with D uncertain. The V gene lost 6 bases and the J gene lost 5 bases, with 5 bases spanning the gap. The CDR3 loop spans 11 amino acids. The germline CDR1 and CDR2 sequences are ENHRY and SYGVKD. The CDR3 loop reads CAIRQDNEQFF. CDR3 coding DNA: TGTGCCATCAGGCAGGACAATGAGCAGTTCTTC.

The chain couples TRBV23-1 to TRBJ2-7; D not certain. TRBV23-1 is marked as an open reading frame, function uncertain. V dropped 2 bases and J dropped 11 bases, with 10 bases sitting between them. The CDR3 loop spans 11 amino acids. The DNA of the CDR3 is TGCGCCAGCAGTCAAAGGACCGTGGAGTACTTC. Translating gives CASSQRTVEYF.

The genes are TRBV2 and TRBJ1-1; D is unresolved. The germline V gene encodes CDR1 SNHLY and CDR2 FYNNEI. V lost 4 bases to trimming and J lost 3 bases, with 12 bases between them. The CDR3 consists of 14 residues. CDR3 amino acids: CASSGNGVDTEAFF. The CDR3 DNA reads TGTGCCAGCAGTGGTAACGGTGTGGACACTGAAGCTTTCTTT.

The CDR3 DNA sequence: TGTGCCAGTAGTATCAGGGGCTTAAGGACAGATACGCAGTATTTT. The encoded protein is CASSIRGLRTDTQYF. The V call is TRBV19, the J call TRBJ2-3; D might be TRBD1 (6 bases). With 3 bases removed from V and 3 bases from J, the gap between germline ends came to 13 bases. This CDR3 is built from 15 residues. Germline V gives CDR1 LNHDA, CDR2 SQIVND (reference sequence).

The rearrangement links TRBV28 to TRBJ2-7, with 10 positions matching TRBD2. This CDR3 has 17 residues. The V segment lost 8 bases and the J segment 4 bases; nucleotides outside the gene matches: 17. From germline, CDR1 is MDHEN and CDR2 SYDVKM. For the CDR3, the DNA is TGTGCCAGCCGAATGGGTGGGGGGGCTAGCGGGAGATACGAGCAGTACTTC. Amino acids: CASRMGGGASGRYEQYF.

The sample holds a few counts of this clone. Here the CDR3 DNA reads TGTGCCAGTAGTATAGATCATCGGACAGGGGGAGCTTTCTTT. It translates to CASSIDHRTGGAFF. This chain joins TRBV19 and TRBJ1-1; 10 bases align to TRBD1. The CDR3 sequence is 14 residues long. The V gene's germline CDR1 is LNHDA and CDR2 SQIVND (reference sequence). V lost 0 bases, J lost 10 bases, and 5 bases stayed unmatched. The whole variable domain, filled in from reference TRBV19 and TRBJ1-1, reads DGGITQSPKYLFRKEGQNVTLSCEQNLNHDAMYWYRQDPGQGLRLIYYSQIVNDFQKGDIAEGYSVSREKKESFPLTVTSAQKNPTAFYLCASSIDHRTGGAFFGQGTRLTVV.

The V gene is TRBV10-1, the J gene TRBJ2-7; D uncertain. V lost 5 bases and J lost 2, with 13 bases in between. CDR3 length: 14 amino acids. Germline values: CDR1 WNHNN, CDR2 SYGVQD (reference sequence). The CDR3 sequence: CASSYSGPPYEQYF. Written as DNA, the CDR3 is TGCGCCAGCAGTTATTCGGGCCCTCCCTACGAGCAGTACTTC.

The V gene is TRBV18, the J gene TRBJ2-2; D perhaps matches TRBD1 (6 bases). The CDR3 is 15 amino acids. The germline gives CDR1 KGHSH, CDR2 LQKENI. Trimming left V 0 bases short and J 8 bases short, with 13 bases between. CDR3 region: CASSPPEGTGGELFF. The CDR3 bases are TGTGCCAGCTCACCACCAGAAGGAACAGGGGGGGAGCTGTTTTTT.

CDR3 protein: CASSRAGFPEETDTQYF. CDR3 bases: TGTGCCAGCAGCCGGGCCGGGTTCCCCGAAGAGACAGATACGCAGTATTTT. The chain recombines TRBV5-6 with TRBJ2-3; D call uncertain. This CDR3 has 17 amino acids. The V gene lost 4 bases and the J gene lost 3 bases, with 21 bases spanning the gap. The germline gives CDR1 SGHDT, CDR2 YYEEEE.

This sequence joins TRBV2 and TRBJ2-1, with D possibly being TRBD1 (6 bases). The ends were cut back, 4 bases at V and 8 bases at J, with 18 bases in the middle. The germline V gene encodes CDR1 SNHLY and CDR2 FYNNEI. The CDR3 is 15 residues long. The CDR3 DNA reads TGTGCCAGCAGTGGAAGTCTGGGGGCGGATGATGAGCAGTTCTTC. This codes for CASSGSLGADDEQFF. Filled out from reference TRBV2 and TRBJ2-1, the complete variable domain reads EPEVTQTPSHQVTQMGQEVILRCVPISNHLYFYWYRQILGQKVEFLVSFYNNEISEKSEIFDDQFSVERPDGSNFTLKIRSTKLEDSAMYFCASSGSLGADDEQFFGPGTRLTVL.

The V call is TRBV6-6, the J call TRBJ2-7, with 11 positions matching TRBD2. The V gene's germline CDR1 is MNHNY and CDR2 SVGAGI (reference sequence). The CDR3 totals 16 residues. The junction had 9 bases not matched to a gene; V was cut back by 6 bases and J by 2 bases. The CDR3 is CASRRSSGRTAYEQYF. CDR3 in DNA: TGTGCCAGCAGACGCTCTAGCGGGAGGACCGCCTACGAGCAGTACTTC.

In its sample, this clone was seen a few times. The same CDR3 is also encoded by other DNA sequences in this sample. The rearrangement uses TRBV11-2 and TRBJ2-5; TRBD2 aligns across 8 bases. This CDR3 is 15 amino acids long. V lost 4 bases and J lost 1; bases outside the gene matches: 5. Germline V gives CDR1 SGHAT, CDR2 FQNNGV. CDR3 amino acids: CASSYRTSGQETQYF. DNA of the CDR3: TGTGCCAGCAGCTATCGCACTAGCGGCCAAGAGACCCAGTACTTC. The full variable domain, rest sourced from reference TRBV11-2 and TRBJ2-5, is EAGVAQSPRYKIIEKRQSVAFWCNPISGHATLYWYQQILGQGPKLLIQFQNNGVVDDSQLPKDRFSAERLKGVDSTLKIQPAKLEDSAVYLCASSYRTSGQETQYFGPGTRLLVL.

The genes are TRBV18 and TRBJ2-5; no clear D. Per the germline V gene, CDR1 is KGHSH and CDR2 is LQKENI. This CDR3 region has 14 residues. Deletions cut 3 bases from V and 2 bases from J, with 10 bases between. As DNA, the CDR3 is TGTGCCAGCTCACCCGGGCTTTCTCAAGAGACCCAGTACTTC. Translating it yields CASSPGLSQETQYF.